The T cell receptor beta chain under discussion was sequenced for a study of T cells in Graves' hyperthyroidism and ophthalmopathy. Germline V gene data show CDR1 as SGDLS and CDR2 as YYNGEE. V shed 3 bases and J shed 7 bases, with 16 bases lying between them. This CDR3 spans 14 amino acids. It was uncontrolled infection, other autoimmune disease, pregnancy or lactation that excluded patients. This clonotype was seen more than once but under ten times. Amplified TCR beta CDR3 regions derived from RNA transcripts. Carried out on the TCR CDR3, a first-round RT-PCR used the HTBI primer set. TCRdb redid the calling of the multiplex PCR reads with MiXCR, one entry per CDR3 protein. This sample yields hundreds of thousands of distinct CDR3 sequences, of which roughly 17% are seen a single time; about 18% belongs to the top ten.

Sequencing was carried out using blood. The J gene is TRBJ1-2, the V gene TRBV9; the D gene is possibly TRBD1 (6 bases). The receptor was isolated from a young woman with Graves' hyperthyroidism. CDR3 in DNA: TGTGCCAGCAGCGCCCTAGGGGGGAAAAGTGGCTACACCTTC. Protein sequence: CASSALGGKSGYTF.